The 3 T cell receptor beta chains below were found in one sample sequenced in a study of blood T cell repertoires in COVID-19. Repertoires were generated with immunoSEQ multiplex PCR, while TCRdb's copy carries only in-frame clones and drops some. The table has roughly 190,000 clones, 82% seen once. Material: peripheral blood. Receptors originate from an older woman with COVID-19, enrolled during active disease.

This rearrangement joins TRBV6-1 to TRBJ2-5, with 8 bases matching TRBD1. With 4 bases clipped from V and 4 bases from J, the junction kept 11 bases outside the gene matches. Germline loops: CDR1 MNHNS, CDR2 SASEGT. The CDR3 runs to 16 residues. CDR3 nucleotide sequence: TGTGCCAGCAGTGGGCCTGTCGGCAGGGGGCGAGAGACCCAGTACTTC. Its translation is CASSGPVGRGRETQYF.

This chain uses TRBV7-2 with TRBJ1-1; 9 bases are shared with TRBD1. This CDR3 spans 17 amino acids. The germline V gene encodes CDR1 SGHTA and CDR2 FQGNSA. Germline trimming cut 5 bases from V and 2 bases from J; bases unmatched to any gene: 12. This CDR3 reads CASSRPGQGTKNTEAFF. The CDR3 DNA sequence: TGTGCCAGCAGCCGGCCGGGACAGGGCACGAAAAACACTGAAGCTTTCTTT.

This rearrangement joins TRBV27 to TRBJ1-5; 8 bases are shared with TRBD1. The CDR3 has 15 amino acids. The J segment lost 7 bases and the V segment lost 3 bases, leaving 8 bases of the junction unmatched. The germline gives CDR1 MNHEY, CDR2 SMNVEV (reference sequence). The CDR3 bases are TGTGCCAGCAGTTTGTCAACAGGGGGGGGACAGCCCCAGCATTTT. Its translation is CASSLSTGGGQPQHF.